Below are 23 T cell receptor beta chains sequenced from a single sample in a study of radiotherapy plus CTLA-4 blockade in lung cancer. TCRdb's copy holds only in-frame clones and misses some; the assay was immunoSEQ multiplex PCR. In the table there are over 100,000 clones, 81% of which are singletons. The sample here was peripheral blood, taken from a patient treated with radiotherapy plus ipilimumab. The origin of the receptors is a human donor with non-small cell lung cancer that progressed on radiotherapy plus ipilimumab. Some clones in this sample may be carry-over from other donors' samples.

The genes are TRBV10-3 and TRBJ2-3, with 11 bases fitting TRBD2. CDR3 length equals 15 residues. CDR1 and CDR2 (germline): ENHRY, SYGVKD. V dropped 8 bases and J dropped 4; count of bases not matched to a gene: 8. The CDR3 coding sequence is TGTGCCATCTGGAGGGGACTAGCGGTCGCAGATACGCAGTATTTT. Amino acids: CAIWRGLAVADTQYF.

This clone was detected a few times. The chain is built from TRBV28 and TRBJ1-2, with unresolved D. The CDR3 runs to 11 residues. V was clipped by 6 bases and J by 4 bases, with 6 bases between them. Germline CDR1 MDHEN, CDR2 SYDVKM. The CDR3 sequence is CASRTSYGYTF. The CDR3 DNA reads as TGTGCCAGCAGGACTTCCTATGGCTACACCTTC.

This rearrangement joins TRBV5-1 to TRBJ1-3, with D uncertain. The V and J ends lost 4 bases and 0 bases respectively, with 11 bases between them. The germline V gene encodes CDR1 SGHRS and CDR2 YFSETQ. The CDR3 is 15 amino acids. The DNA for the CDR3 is TGCGCCAGCAGCCTAAATGATAACTCTGGAAACACCATATATTTT. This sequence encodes CASSLNDNSGNTIYF.

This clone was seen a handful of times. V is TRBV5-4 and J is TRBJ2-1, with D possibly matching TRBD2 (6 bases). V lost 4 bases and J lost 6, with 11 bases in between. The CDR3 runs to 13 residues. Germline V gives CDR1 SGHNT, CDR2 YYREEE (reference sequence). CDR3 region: CASSRDSLNEQFF. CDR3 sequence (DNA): TGTGCCAGCAGCCGGGACTCCCTCAATGAGCAGTTCTTC. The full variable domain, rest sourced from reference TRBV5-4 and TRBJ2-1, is ETGVTQSPTHLIKTRGQQVTLRCSSQSGHNTVSWYQQALGQGPQFIFQYYREEENGRGNFPPRFSGLQFPNYSSELNVNALELDDSALYLCASSRDSLNEQFFGPGTRLTVL.

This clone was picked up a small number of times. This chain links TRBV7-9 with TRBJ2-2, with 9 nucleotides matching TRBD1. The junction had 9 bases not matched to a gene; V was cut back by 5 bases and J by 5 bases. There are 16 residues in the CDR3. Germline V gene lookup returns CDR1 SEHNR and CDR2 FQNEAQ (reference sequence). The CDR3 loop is CASSPRDRDMTGELFF. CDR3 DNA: TGTGCCAGCAGCCCCCGGGACAGGGACATGACCGGGGAGCTGTTTTTT.

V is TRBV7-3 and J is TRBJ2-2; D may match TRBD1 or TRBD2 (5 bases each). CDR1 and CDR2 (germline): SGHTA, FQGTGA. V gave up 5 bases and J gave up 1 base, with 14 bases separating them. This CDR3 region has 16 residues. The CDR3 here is CASSINRDGNTGELFF. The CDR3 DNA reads TGTGCCAGCAGCATTAATAGGGACGGGAACACCGGGGAGCTGTTTTTT.

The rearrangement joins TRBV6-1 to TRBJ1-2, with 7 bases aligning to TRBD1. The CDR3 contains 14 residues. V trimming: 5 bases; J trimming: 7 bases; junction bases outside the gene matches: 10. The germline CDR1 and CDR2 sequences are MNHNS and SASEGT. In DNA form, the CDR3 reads TGTGCCAGCAGTTTCCTCGACAGGGAATTTGGCTACACCTTC. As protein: CASSFLDREFGYTF.

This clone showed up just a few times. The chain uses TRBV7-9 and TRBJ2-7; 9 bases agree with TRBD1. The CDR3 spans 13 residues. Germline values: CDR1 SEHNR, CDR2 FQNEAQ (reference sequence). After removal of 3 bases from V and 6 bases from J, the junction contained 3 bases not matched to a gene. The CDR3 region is CASSLGQGAEQYF. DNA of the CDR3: TGTGCCAGCAGCTTGGGACAGGGCGCCGAGCAGTACTTC.

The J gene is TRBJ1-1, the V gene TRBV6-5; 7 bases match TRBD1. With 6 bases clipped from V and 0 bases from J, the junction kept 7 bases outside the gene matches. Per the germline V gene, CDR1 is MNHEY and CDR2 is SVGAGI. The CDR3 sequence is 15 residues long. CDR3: CASRNYGTVNTEAFF. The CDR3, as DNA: TGTGCCAGCAGAAATTACGGGACAGTGAACACTGAAGCTTTCTTT.

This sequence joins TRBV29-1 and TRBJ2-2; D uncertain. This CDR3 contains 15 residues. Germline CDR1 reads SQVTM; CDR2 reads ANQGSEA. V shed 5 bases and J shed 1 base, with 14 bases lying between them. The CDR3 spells CSVKSASMNTGELFF. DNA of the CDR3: TGCAGCGTTAAGAGTGCTTCAATGAACACCGGGGAGCTGTTTTTT.

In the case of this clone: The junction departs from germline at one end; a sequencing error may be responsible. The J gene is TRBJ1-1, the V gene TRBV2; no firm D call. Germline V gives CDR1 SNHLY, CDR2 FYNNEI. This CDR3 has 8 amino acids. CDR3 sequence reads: CASTEAFF. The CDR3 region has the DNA TGTGCCAGCACTGAAGCTTTCTTT. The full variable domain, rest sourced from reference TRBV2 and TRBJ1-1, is EPEVTQTPSHQVTQMGQEVILRCVPISNHLYFYWYRQILGQKVEFLVSFYNNEISEKSEIFDDQFSVERPDGSNFTLKIRSTKLEDSAMYFCASTEAFFGQGTRLTVV.

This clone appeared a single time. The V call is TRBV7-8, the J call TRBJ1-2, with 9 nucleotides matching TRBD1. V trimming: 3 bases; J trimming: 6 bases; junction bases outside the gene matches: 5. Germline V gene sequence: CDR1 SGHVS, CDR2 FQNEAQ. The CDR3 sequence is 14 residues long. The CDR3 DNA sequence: TGTGCCAGCAGCTTGGGGGACAGGGACCATGGCTACACCTTC. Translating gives CASSLGDRDHGYTF.

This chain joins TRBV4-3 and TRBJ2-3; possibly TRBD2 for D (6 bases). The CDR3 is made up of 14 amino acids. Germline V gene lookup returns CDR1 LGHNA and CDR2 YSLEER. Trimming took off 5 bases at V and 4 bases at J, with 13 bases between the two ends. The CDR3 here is CASSISGGADTQYF. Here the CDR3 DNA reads TGCGCCAGCAGCATCAGCGGAGGGGCAGATACGCAGTATTTT.

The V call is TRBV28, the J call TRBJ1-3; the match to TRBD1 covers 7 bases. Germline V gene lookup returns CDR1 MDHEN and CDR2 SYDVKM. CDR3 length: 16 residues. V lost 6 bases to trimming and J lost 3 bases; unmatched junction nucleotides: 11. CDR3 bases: TGTGCCAGCAGACAAAGACAGGGAATGGGTGGAAACACCATATATTTT. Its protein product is CASRQRQGMGGNTIYF. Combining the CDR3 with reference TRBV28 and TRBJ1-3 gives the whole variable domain DVKVTQSSRYLVKRTGEKVFLECVQDMDHENMFWYRQDPGLGLRLIYFSYDVKMKEKGDIPEGYSVSREKKERFSLILESASTNQTSMYLCASRQRQGMGGNTIYFGEGSWLTVV.

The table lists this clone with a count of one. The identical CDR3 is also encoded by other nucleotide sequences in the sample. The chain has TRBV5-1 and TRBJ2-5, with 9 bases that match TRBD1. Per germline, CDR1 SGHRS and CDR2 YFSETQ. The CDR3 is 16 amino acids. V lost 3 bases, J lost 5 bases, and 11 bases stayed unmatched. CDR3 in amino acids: CASSSFGQGRGETQYF. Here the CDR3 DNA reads TGCGCCAGCAGCTCGTTTGGACAGGGGAGGGGGGAGACCCAGTACTTC.

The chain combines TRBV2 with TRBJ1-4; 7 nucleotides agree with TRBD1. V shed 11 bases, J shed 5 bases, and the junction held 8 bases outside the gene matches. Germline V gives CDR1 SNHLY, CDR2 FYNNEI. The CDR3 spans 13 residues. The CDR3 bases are TGTGCCGTACCGGGACAGCGAAATGAAAAACTGTTTTTT. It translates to CAVPGQRNEKLFF.

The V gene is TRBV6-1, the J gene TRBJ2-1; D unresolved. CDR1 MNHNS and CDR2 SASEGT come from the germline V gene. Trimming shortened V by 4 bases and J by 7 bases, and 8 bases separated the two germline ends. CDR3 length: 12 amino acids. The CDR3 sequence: CASSALRNEQFF. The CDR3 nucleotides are TGTGCCAGCAGTGCTCTACGGAATGAGCAGTTCTTC.

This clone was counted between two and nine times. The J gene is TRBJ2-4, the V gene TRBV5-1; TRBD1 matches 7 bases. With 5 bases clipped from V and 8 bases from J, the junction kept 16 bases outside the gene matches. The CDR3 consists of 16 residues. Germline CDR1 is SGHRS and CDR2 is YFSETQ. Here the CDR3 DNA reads TGCGCCAGCAGGAGGGAAGGGACAGCAAACCTAGACATTCAGTACTTC. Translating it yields CASRREGTANLDIQYF.

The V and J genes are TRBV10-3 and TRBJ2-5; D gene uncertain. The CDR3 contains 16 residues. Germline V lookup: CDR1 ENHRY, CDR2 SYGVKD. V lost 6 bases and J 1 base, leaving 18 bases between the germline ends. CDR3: CAIRPNEGRIQETQYF. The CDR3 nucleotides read TGTGCCATCAGGCCGAATGAAGGACGGATCCAAGAGACCCAGTACTTC.

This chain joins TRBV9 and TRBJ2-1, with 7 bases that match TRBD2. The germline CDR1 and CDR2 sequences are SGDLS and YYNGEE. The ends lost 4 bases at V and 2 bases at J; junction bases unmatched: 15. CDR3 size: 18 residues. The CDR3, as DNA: TGTGCCAGCAGCACTCCCAGGGTGGGCGGGGGTGCCTACAATGAGCAGTTCTTC. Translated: CASSTPRVGGGAYNEQFF.

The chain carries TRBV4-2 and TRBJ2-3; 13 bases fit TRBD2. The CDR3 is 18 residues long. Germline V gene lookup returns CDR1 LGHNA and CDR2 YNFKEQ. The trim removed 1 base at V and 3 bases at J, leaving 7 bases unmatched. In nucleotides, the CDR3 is TGTGCCAGCAGCCAAGCCCGGGGACTAGCGGGGCAGACAGATACGCAGTATTTT. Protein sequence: CASSQARGLAGQTDTQYF.

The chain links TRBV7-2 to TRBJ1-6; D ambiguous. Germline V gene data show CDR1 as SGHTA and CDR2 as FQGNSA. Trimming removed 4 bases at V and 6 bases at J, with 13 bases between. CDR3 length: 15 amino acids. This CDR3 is CASSSVARVNSPLHF. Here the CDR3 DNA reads TGTGCCAGCAGCTCGGTGGCTAGGGTTAATTCACCCCTCCACTTT.

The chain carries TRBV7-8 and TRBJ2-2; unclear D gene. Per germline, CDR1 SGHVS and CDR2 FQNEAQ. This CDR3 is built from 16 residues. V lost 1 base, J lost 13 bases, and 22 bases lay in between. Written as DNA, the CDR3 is TGTGCCAGCAGCTTAGTAGTTCTGTCGGCTGGCCAAAGGCTGTTTTTT. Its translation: CASSLVVLSAGQRLFF.